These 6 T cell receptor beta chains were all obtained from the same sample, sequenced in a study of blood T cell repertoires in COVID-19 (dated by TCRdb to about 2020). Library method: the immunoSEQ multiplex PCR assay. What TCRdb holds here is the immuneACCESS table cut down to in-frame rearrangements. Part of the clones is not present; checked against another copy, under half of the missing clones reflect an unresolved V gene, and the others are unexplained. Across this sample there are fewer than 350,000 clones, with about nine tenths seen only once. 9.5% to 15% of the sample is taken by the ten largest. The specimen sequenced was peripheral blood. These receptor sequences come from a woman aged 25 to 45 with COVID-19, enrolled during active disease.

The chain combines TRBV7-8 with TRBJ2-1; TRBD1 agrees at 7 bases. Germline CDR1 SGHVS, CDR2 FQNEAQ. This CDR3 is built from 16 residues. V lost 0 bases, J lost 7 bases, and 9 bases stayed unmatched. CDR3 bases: TGTGCCAGCAGCTTAGCGAACAGGGGAATTCGAAATGAGCAGTTCTTC. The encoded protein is CASSLANRGIRNEQFF.

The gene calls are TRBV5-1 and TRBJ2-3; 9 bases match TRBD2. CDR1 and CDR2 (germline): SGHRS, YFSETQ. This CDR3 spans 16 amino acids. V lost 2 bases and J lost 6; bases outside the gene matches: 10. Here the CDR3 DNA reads TGCGCCAGCAGCTTTCTCCTGGCGGGGGGGCTCGATACGCAGTATTTT. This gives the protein CASSFLLAGGLDTQYF.

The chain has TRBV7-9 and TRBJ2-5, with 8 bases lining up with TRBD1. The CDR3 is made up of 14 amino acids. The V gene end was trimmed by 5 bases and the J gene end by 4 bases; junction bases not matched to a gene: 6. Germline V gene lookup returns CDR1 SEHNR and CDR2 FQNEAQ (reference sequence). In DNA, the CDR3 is TGTGCCAGCAGCCGGATTACAGGGGGAGAGACCCAGTACTTC. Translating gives CASSRITGGETQYF.

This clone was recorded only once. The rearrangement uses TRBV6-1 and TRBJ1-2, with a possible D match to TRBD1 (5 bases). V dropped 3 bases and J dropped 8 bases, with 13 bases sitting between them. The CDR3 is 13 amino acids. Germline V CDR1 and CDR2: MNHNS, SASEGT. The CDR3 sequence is CASSDLQGRGYTF. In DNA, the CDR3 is TGTGCCAGCAGTGATCTCCAGGGCAGAGGCTACACCTTC.

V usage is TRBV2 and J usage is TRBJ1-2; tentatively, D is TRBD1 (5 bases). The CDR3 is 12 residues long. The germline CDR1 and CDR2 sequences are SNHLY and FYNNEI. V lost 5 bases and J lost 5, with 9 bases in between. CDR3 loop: CASSNQGYGYTF. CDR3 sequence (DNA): TGTGCCAGCAGTAATCAGGGTTATGGCTACACCTTC.

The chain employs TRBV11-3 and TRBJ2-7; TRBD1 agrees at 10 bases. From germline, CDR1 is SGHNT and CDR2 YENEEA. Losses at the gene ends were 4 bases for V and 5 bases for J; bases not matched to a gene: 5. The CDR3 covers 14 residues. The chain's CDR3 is CASSSGQGDHEQYF. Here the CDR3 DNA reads TGTGCCAGCAGCTCTGGACAGGGGGACCACGAGCAGTACTTC.